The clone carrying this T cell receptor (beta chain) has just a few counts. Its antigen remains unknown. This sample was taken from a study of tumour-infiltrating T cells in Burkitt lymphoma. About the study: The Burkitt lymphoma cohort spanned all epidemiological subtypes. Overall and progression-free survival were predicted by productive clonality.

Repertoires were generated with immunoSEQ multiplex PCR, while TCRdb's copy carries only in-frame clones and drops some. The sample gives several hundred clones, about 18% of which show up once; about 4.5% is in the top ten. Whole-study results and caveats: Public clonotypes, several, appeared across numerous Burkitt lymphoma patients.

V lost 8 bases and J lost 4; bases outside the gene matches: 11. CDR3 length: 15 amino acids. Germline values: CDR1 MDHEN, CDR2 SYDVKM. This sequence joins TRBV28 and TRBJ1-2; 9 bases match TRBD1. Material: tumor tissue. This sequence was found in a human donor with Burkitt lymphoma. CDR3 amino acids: CASRETGGLVYGYTF. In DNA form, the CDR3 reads TGTGCCAGCCGAGAGACAGGGGGTTTGGTCTATGGCTACACCTTC.